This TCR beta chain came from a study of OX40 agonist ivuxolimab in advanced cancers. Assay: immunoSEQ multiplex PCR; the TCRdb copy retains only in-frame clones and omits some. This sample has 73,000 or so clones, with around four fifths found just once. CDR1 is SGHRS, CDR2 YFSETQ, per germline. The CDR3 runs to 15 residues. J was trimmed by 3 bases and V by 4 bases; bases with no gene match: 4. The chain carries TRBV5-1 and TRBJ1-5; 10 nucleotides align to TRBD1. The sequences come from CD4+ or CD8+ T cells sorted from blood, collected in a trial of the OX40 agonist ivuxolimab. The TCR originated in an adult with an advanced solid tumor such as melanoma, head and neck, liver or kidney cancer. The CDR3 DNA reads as TGCGCCAGCAGCCTGACAGGGGGCTACAATCAGCCCCAGCATTTT. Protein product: CASSLTGGYNQPQHF.